The 17 T cell receptor beta chains presented below share a single source sample, sequenced in a study of blood T cell repertoires in COVID-19. This table comes from immunoSEQ multiplex PCR, and its TCRdb copy is limited to in-frame clones, with some not included. The sample includes over 85,000 clones, approximately 86% seen only once; the top ten take less than 9.5%. Sequencing input: peripheral blood. The receptor source for this set is a man in his fifties or sixties with acute or convalescent COVID-19.

This chain links TRBV3-1 (or the pseudogene TRBV3-2) with TRBJ2-7, with D tentatively TRBD1 (5 bases). CDR1 and CDR2 (germline): LGHDT, YNNKEL (reference sequence). V lost 4 bases and J 6 bases, leaving 16 bases between the germline ends. This CDR3 has 14 amino acids. The CDR3 protein is CASSPVPGSPEQYF. CDR3 nucleotide sequence: TGTGCCAGCAGCCCGGTCCCAGGGTCCCCCGAGCAGTACTTC.

The rearrangement links TRBV28 to TRBJ1-5; no clear D. V lost 5 bases to trimming and J lost 4 bases, with 18 bases between them. The V gene's germline CDR1 is MDHEN and CDR2 SYDVKM. There are 16 residues in the CDR3. The CDR3 region is CASSLPVGGVNQPQHF. The CDR3 coding sequence is TGTGCCAGCAGTCTCCCAGTCGGCGGTGTAAATCAGCCCCAGCATTTT. Looking up the rest from reference TRBV28 and TRBJ1-5 gives the full variable domain: DVKVTQSSRYLVKRTGEKVFLECVQDMDHENMFWYRQDPGLGLRLIYFSYDVKMKEKGDIPEGYSVSREKKERFSLILESASTNQTSMYLCASSLPVGGVNQPQHFGDGTRLSIL.

The CDR3 sequence is CASSLGLAGGRDPKQFF. For the CDR3, the DNA is TGTGCCAGCAGCCTGGGACTAGCGGGGGGGCGGGACCCCAAGCAGTTCTTC. This chain joins TRBV5-4 and TRBJ2-1, with 16 nucleotides matching TRBD2. In germline, CDR1 is SGHNT, CDR2 YYREEE (reference sequence). Germline trimming cut 4 bases from V and 11 bases from J; bases unmatched to any gene: 12. This CDR3 region has 17 residues.

The chain has TRBV3-1 (or the pseudogene TRBV3-2) and TRBJ1-3; D ambiguous. Germline CDR1 and CDR2: LGHDT and YNNKEL (reference sequence). The CDR3 runs to 15 residues. V dropped 4 bases and J dropped 3 bases, with 13 bases sitting between them. CDR3 coding DNA: TGTGCCAGCAGCCCCCTGACCGGGGATGGAAACACCATATATTTT. As protein: CASSPLTGDGNTIYF.

V gene TRBV4-1 combines with J gene TRBJ1-2; possibly TRBD1 for D (6 bases). Between the trimmed V and J ends, which lost 1 base and 5 bases, there was a span of 17 bases. The CDR3 sequence is 16 residues long. CDR1 is MGHRA, CDR2 YSYEKL, per germline. The CDR3 bases are TGCGCCAGCAGCCAAGTCGGGCAGGGGCGTGGGTATGGCTACACCTTC. This gives the protein CASSQVGQGRGYGYTF.

The chain recombines TRBV10-3 with TRBJ2-7; 8 nucleotides align to TRBD1. Trimming at V came to 10 bases and at J to 6 bases, leaving 8 bases not matched to a gene. Germline values: CDR1 ENHRY, CDR2 SYGVKD. CDR3 size: 12 residues. CDR3 nucleotides: TGTGCCACTGGGACAGGCACCCGCGAGCAGTACTTC. This codes for CATGTGTREQYF.

The chain is built from TRBV6-2 or TRBV6-3 and TRBJ2-5; 11 nucleotides line up with TRBD2. CDR1 and CDR2 from the germline V gene are MNHEY and SVGEGT. J lost 5 bases, V lost 5 bases, and 10 bases had no gene match. CDR3 size: 16 residues. The CDR3 loop is CASSRATSGGHETQYF. The DNA of the CDR3 is TGTGCCAGCAGTCGGGCTACTAGCGGGGGTCATGAGACCCAGTACTTC.

The rearrangement uses TRBV5-1 and TRBJ1-6, with D tentatively TRBD1 (5 bases). The CDR3 is 16 amino acids. Germline CDR1 is SGHRS and CDR2 is YFSETQ. Deletions cut 0 bases from V and 5 bases from J, with 12 bases between. CDR3 in DNA: TGCGCCAGCAGCTTGGGGCCGGGACTTAATAATTCACCCCTCCACTTT. Translated, it gives CASSLGPGLNNSPLHF.

The rearrangement links TRBV19 to TRBJ2-5; 10 bases match TRBD1. This CDR3 comprises 15 residues. V gave up 5 bases and J gave up 5 bases; unmatched junction bases: 8. Germline loops: CDR1 LNHDA, CDR2 SQIVND (reference sequence). CDR3 nucleotide sequence: TGTGCCAGTAGTTCCGACAGGGGGCGTTCGGAGACCCAGTACTTC. Its translation is CASSSDRGRSETQYF.

The chain combines TRBV12-3 or TRBV12-4 with TRBJ2-1; D ambiguous. This CDR3 is built from 12 residues. V was clipped by 1 base and J by 6 bases, with 4 bases between them. As DNA, the CDR3 is TGTGCCAGCAGTTTAGGGCCCAATGAGCAGTTCTTC. This encodes CASSLGPNEQFF.

The chain joins TRBV6-5 to TRBJ2-7; maybe TRBD1 (6 bases). The germline gives CDR1 MNHEY, CDR2 SVGAGI. V was pared by 5 bases and J by 2 bases, with 13 bases between. The CDR3 extends over 14 amino acids. CDR3 nucleotides: TGTGCCAGCAGTAAAAACCGGGACACCTACGAGCAGTACTTC. This gives the protein CASSKNRDTYEQYF.

The chain is built from TRBV10-2 and TRBJ1-4; TRBD1 is a possible D gene (6 bases). CDR1 and CDR2 from the germline V gene are WSHSY and SAAADI. V lost 0 bases, J lost 14 bases, and 13 bases lay in between. The CDR3 is 13 amino acids. CDR3 bases: TGCGCCAGCAGTGAGTCGGACAGCACGGGGCTGTTTTTT. Protein product: CASSESDSTGLFF.

The rearrangement uses TRBV7-2 and TRBJ1-3, with D unresolved. The germline V and J ends were trimmed by 5 bases and 0 bases, with 14 bases remaining between them. This CDR3 region has 16 residues. Germline V lookup: CDR1 SGHTA, CDR2 FQGNSA. The DNA for the CDR3 is TGTGCCAGCAGCCCCCAAGGACTGTTCTCTGGAAACACCATATATTTT. Its translation is CASSPQGLFSGNTIYF.

This chain links TRBV2 with TRBJ2-1; 8 nucleotides line up with TRBD2. CDR3 length: 17 amino acids. Germline CDR1 and CDR2: SNHLY and FYNNEI. V lost 2 bases to trimming and J lost 5 bases; unmatched junction nucleotides: 11. As DNA, the CDR3 is TGTGCCAGCAGTGAAACGACGGCGCGCGGGGGGAACAATGAGCAGTTCTTC. Translation: CASSETTARGGNNEQFF.

The chain uses TRBV7-7 and TRBJ2-5; D is ambiguous. V lost 1 base to trimming and J lost 10 bases, with 13 bases between them. Germline CDR1 reads SSHAT; CDR2 reads FNYEAQ (reference sequence). The CDR3 contains 13 residues. CDR3 loop: CASSLGLATGQYF. CDR3 bases: TGTGCCAGCAGCTTAGGCTTAGCTACGGGCCAGTACTTC.

The chain joins TRBV2 to TRBJ2-7; D may be TRBD1 (5 bases). Trimming left V 6 bases short and J 5 bases short, with 17 bases between. Germline values: CDR1 SNHLY, CDR2 FYNNEI. CDR3 size: 14 residues. The CDR3, as DNA: TGTGCCAGCAGACAGGATCTAGGATCCGACGAGCAGTACTTC. This translates into CASRQDLGSDEQYF.

This chain uses TRBV4-1 with TRBJ2-5, with TRBD2 identical over 9 bases. CDR3 length equals 18 residues. With V trimmed by 4 bases and J by 5 bases, 17 bases remained unmatched. CDR1 is MGHRA, CDR2 YSYEKL, per germline. CDR3 protein: CASSPWGGGAQGGETQYF. CDR3 bases: TGCGCCAGCAGCCCCTGGGGCGGGGGGGCACAAGGTGGGGAGACCCAGTACTTC.